Listed below are T cell receptor beta chains from one sample, sequenced in a study of cytomegalovirus exposure and HLA in healthy donors. Profiled with immunoSEQ multiplex PCR; TCRdb holds only in-frame clones, not every one. The sample records about 130,000 clones, approximately 70% being singletons. The sequenced material came from PBMCs. All receptors come from a human donor in good health. CDR3s include the opening cysteine and the closing phenylalanine or tryptophan. The D gene is left open where the match is weak. Part of the rows lack a size; the others show once, few, many or a class for expanded clones.

V gene	clone size	J gene	D gene	CDR3 DNA	CDR3 protein
TRBV28	few	TRBJ1-1	.	TGTGCCAGCAGTCCCCCGCCGGGACGGGGGATAGGTGGGAAGGCTTTCTTT	CASSPPPGRGIGGKAFF
TRBV11-1	.	TRBJ2-2	.	TGTGCCAGCAGCTTAGGCAGGACGAACACCGGGGAGCTGTTTTTT	CASSLGRTNTGELFF
TRBV15	.	TRBJ1-2	.	TGTGCCACCAGCAGAGGGACCCCGGAGCGGTTCTACACCTTC	CATSRGTPERFYTF
TRBV5-4	.	TRBJ1-1	.	TGTGCCAGCAGCTGGGGGGTAGAGGCTTTCTTT	CASSWGVEAFF
TRBV27	.	TRBJ1-5	TRBD1	TGTGCCACCCGACAGGGGAATCAGCCCCAGCATTTT	CATRQGNQPQHF
TRBV28	once	TRBJ1-1	TRBD1	TGTGCCAGCAGTCCCGGGACAGTGAACACTGAAGCTTTCTTT	CASSPGTVNTEAFF
TRBV4-1	.	TRBJ2-7	.	TGCGCCAGCAGCCAAGCAAGTGTCGGAGCCTACGAGCAGTACTTC	CASSQASVGAYEQYF
TRBV9	.	TRBJ2-1	TRBD2	TGTGCCAGCAGCGTAGGGGGGACTAGCGGGAGAAGTGAGCAGTTCTTC	CASSVGGTSGRSEQFF
TRBV5-1	.	TRBJ2-2	TRBD2	TGCGCCAGCAGAGAGGGTCACGCGGGGGGCACCGGGGAGCTGTTTTTT	CASREGHAGGTGELFF
TRBV7-9	.	TRBJ2-1	.	TGTGCCAGCAGCTTCTCGGGGATCCTAGGCCCCTACAATGAGCAGTTCTTC	CASSFSGILGPYNEQFF
TRBV19	.	TRBJ2-2	.	TGTGCCAGTACTAGGGGACAGAACACCGGGGAGCTGTTTTTT	CASTRGQNTGELFF
TRBV7-9	.	TRBJ2-7	.	TGTGCCAGCAGCTTAGGGCGGGCGGGAGAGCAGTACTTC	CASSLGRAGEQYF
TRBV4-1	.	TRBJ1-2	TRBD1	TGCGCCAGCAGCCAAGAGGGACAGGTACGGTTCGATGGCTACACCTTC	CASSQEGQVRFDGYTF
TRBV5-6	.	TRBJ2-4	TRBD1	TGTGCCAGCAGCCAACAGGGGATTCAGTACTTC	CASSQQGIQYF
TRBV19	.	TRBJ1-1	TRBD1	TGTGCCAGTAGTATCAGGGGGAGGAACACTGAAGCTTTCTTT	CASSIRGRNTEAFF
TRBV11-3	.	TRBJ2-2	.	TGTGCCAGCAGCTCTTACACCGGGGAGCTGTTTTTT	CASSSYTGELFF
TRBV15	.	TRBJ2-2	TRBD2	TGTGCCACCAGCAGAGCTAGCGGGGCGGTTACCGGGGAGCTGTTTTTT	CATSRASGAVTGELFF
TRBV2	once	TRBJ2-1	.	TGTGCCAGCAGTGAGGACTACGCCATCTCCAATGAGCAGTTCTTC	CASSEDYAISNEQFF
TRBV19	few	TRBJ1-6	.	TGTGCCAGTAACGGGCAGGGTAATTCACCCCTCCACTTT	CASNGQGNSPLHF
TRBV5-1	few	TRBJ2-7	.	TGCGCCAGCAGCTTGGGGGGGGTTAGCGCCTACGAGCAGTACTTC	CASSLGGVSAYEQYF
TRBV5-6	few	TRBJ1-2	TRBD1	TGTGCCAGCAGCTCCTACCGACAGGGTCAATTCGGCTACACCTTC	CASSSYRQGQFGYTF
TRBV18	few	TRBJ2-2	TRBD2	TGTGCCAGCTCTCGCGGGAGAACTCAGAACACCGGGGAGCTGTTTTTT	CASSRGRTQNTGELFF
TRBV9	.	TRBJ2-1	.	TGTGCCAGCAGCCCCCAGGGGGGCTCAGGGAAAAATGAGCAGTTCTTC	CASSPQGGSGKNEQFF
TRBV5-1	.	TRBJ1-1	.	TGCGCCAGCAGCTTGGTGGGGGGGGCCGGCACTGAAGCTTTCTTT	CASSLVGGAGTEAFF
TRBV27	.	TRBJ2-1	.	TGTGCCAGCAGTTTACGAGACTTCCCTAGCTCCTACAATGAGCAGTTCTTC	CASSLRDFPSSYNEQFF
TRBV7-3	.	TRBJ2-1	TRBD2	TGTGCCAGCAGCTTACTAGCGGGAGGGCCGGGCAATGAGCAGTTCTTC	CASSLLAGGPGNEQFF
TRBV6-5	.	TRBJ2-5	TRBD2	TGTGCCAGCAGTTACCTAGGGGAGGGCAAAGAGACCCAGTACTTC	CASSYLGEGKETQYF
TRBV28	once	TRBJ2-2	TRBD1	TGTGCCAGCAGTTCCGACAGGGACGCGAACACCGGGGAGCTGTTTTTT	CASSSDRDANTGELFF